This TCR beta chain was profiled in a study of response to subunit inactivated influenza vaccine listed by TCRdb under 2018. In the study overall: Deep quantitative T cell receptor repertoire profiling was used in the study to track responses to a trivalent subunit inactivated influenza vaccine.

The germline V gene encodes CDR1 DFQATT and CDR2 SNEGSKA (reference sequence). V is pared back by 1 base and J by 3 bases, with 15 bases lying between the germline termini. The CDR3 goes from the cysteine to the phenylalanine over 15 residues. Left in the record is the CDR3 DNA by itself, 45 bases read in frame from the first base. This clonotype has only a few counts. What this receptor recognizes is not known. No base-level quality is on record; no much larger clone is a single base apart. General conclusions and limits of the study: It was suggested by the authors that each seasonal influenza vaccination may recruit only a limited number of new T cells.

Library construction relied on RT-PCR. Sequencing took place on an Illumina HiSeq 2500. TCRdb itself trimmed the public reads at Q25 with fastp, ran MiXCR and retained productive beta chains. All rows with the same CDR3 protein become a single entry with the most common DNA and genes. The sample includes about 190,000 distinct CDR3 sequences, with under 15% observed a single time. Under 30% of the sample goes to the ten largest clones. The receptor's source is a man between 45 and 60 years old who received an inactivated influenza vaccine. Donor details come from another sample of the same person, matched by shared clones. The material sequenced was CD8+ T cells sorted from PBMCs, taken 5 days after vaccination. The V and J segments used are TRBV20-1 and TRBJ1-1; the D region possibly corresponds to TRBD1 (5 bases align). The CDR3 amino acid sequence is: CSARGAEGRYTEAFF. The sequenced DNA: TGCAGTGCTAGAGGGGCGGAGGGGCGTTACACTGAAGCTTTCTTT.